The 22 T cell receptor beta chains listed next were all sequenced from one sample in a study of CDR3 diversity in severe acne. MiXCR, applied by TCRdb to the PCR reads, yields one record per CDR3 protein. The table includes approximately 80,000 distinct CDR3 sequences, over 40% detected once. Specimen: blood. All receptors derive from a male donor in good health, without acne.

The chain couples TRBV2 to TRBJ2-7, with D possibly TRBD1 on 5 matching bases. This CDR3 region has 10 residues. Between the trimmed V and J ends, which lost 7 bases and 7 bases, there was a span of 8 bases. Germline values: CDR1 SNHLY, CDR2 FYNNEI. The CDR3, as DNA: TGTGCCAGCACTTCAGGGGAGCAGTACTTC. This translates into CASTSGEQYF.

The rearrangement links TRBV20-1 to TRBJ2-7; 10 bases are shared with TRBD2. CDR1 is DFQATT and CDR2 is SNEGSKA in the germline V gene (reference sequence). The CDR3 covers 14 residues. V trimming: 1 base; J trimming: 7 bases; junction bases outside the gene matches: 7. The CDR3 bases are TGCAGTGCTAGAGGGGCTAGCGGGAGTAGGGAGCAGTACTTC. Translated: CSARGASGSREQYF.

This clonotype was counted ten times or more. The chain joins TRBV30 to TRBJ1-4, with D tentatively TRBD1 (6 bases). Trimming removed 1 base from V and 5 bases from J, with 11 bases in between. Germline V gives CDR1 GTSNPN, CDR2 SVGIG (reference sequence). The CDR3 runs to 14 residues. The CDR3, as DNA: TGTGCCTGGAGTGCGACAGGCTCCAATGAAAAACTGTTTTTT. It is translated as CAWSATGSNEKLFF.

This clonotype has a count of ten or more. The DNA for the CDR3 is TGCAGCCAAGCGGGCCCTCCCCTCGGGGAGACCCAGTACTTC. Its protein product is CSQAGPPLGETQYF. This sequence joins TRBV29-1 and TRBJ2-5, with TRBD2 as a possible D gene (6 bases). This CDR3 has 14 amino acids. Trimming left V 8 bases short and J 5 bases short, with 21 bases between. Germline V gene sequence: CDR1 SQVTM, CDR2 ANQGSEA.

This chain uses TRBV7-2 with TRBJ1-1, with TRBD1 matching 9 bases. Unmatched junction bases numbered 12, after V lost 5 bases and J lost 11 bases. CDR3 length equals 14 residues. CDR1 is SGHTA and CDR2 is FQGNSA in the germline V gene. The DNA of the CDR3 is TGTGCCAGCAGCCGCGACAGGGGGGAATTGGATGCTTTCTTT. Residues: CASSRDRGELDAFF.

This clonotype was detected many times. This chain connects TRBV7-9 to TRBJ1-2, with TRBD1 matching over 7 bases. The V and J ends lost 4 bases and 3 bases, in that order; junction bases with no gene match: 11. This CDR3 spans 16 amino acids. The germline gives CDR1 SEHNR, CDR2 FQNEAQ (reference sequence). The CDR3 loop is CASSSGGDRADYGYTF. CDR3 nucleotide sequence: TGTGCCAGCAGCTCGGGGGGCGACAGGGCGGACTATGGCTACACCTTC.

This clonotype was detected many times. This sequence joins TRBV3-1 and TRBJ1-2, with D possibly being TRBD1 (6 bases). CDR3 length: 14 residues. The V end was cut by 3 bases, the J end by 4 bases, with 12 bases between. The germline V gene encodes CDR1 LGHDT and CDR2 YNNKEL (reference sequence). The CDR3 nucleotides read TGTGCCAGCAGCCACCAAGGGGGAAGCTATGGCTACACCTTC. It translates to CASSHQGGSYGYTF.

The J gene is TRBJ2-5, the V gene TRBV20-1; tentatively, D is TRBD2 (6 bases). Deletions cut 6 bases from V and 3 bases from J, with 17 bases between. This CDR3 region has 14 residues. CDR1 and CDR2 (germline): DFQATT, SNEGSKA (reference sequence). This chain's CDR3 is CSAMEGTSEETQYF. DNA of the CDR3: TGCAGTGCCATGGAGGGTACTTCCGAAGAGACCCAGTACTTC.

Here the CDR3 DNA reads TGTGCCAGCAGACTAGCGGGAACGGACACCGGGGAGCTGTTTTTT. Its translation: CASRLAGTDTGELFF. The chain carries TRBV6-5 and TRBJ2-2; 10 bases are a match to TRBD2. Unmatched junction bases numbered 4, after V lost 6 bases and J lost 3 bases. The CDR3 length is 15 residues. CDR1 and CDR2 from the germline V gene are MNHEY and SVGAGI.

CDR3 nucleotides: TGTGCCAGCAGCGTAGGGGCAGCCTATGGCTACACCTTC. Its translation: CASSVGAAYGYTF. V gene TRBV9 combines with J gene TRBJ1-2; no clear D. From germline, CDR1 is SGDLS and CDR2 YYNGEE. The CDR3 extends over 13 amino acids. The V and J ends lost 0 bases and 4 bases respectively, with 7 bases between them.

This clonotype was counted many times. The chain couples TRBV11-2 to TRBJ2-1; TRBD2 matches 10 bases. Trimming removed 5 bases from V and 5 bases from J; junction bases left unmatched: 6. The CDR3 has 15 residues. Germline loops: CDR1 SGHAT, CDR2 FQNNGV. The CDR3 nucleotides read TGTGCCAGCAGCATTAGCGGGGGGCCAAACAATGAGCAGTTCTTC. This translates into CASSISGGPNNEQFF.

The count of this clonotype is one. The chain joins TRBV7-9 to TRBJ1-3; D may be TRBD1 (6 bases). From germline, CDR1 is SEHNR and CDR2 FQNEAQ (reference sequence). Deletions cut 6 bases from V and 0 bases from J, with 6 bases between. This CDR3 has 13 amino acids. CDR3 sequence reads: CASRDSSGNTIYF. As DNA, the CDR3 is TGTGCCAGCAGGGACAGCTCTGGAAACACCATATATTTT.

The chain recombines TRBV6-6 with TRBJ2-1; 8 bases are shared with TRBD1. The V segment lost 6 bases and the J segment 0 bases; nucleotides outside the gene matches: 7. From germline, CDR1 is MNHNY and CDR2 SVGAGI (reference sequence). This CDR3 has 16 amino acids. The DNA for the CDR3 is TGTGCCAGCAGCAAGGGGACAGGTAACTCCTACAATGAGCAGTTCTTC. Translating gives CASSKGTGNSYNEQFF.

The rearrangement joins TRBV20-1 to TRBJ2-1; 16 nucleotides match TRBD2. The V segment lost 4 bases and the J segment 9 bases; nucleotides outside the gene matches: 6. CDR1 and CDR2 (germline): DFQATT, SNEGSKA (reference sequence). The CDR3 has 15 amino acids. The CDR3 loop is CSATGTSGGAGEQFF. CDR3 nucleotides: TGCAGTGCTACCGGGACTAGCGGGGGGGCTGGTGAGCAGTTCTTC.

The CDR3 nucleotides are TGTGCCACCAGTGGCGGGACAGGGTTTCGCGAGCAGTACTTC. Its translation: CATSGGTGFREQYF. V is TRBV24-1 and J is TRBJ2-7; 9 nucleotides match TRBD1. The ends lost 5 bases at V and 6 bases at J; junction bases unmatched: 7. CDR1 and CDR2 (germline): KGHDR, SFDVKD. The CDR3 is 14 residues long.

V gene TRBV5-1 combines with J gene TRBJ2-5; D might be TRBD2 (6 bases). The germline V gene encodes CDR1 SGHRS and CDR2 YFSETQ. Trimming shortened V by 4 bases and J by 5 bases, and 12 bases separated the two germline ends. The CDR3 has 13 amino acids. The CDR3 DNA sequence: TGCGCCAGCAGCCCGGAGGGGAGGGAGACCCAGTACTTC. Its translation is CASSPEGRETQYF.

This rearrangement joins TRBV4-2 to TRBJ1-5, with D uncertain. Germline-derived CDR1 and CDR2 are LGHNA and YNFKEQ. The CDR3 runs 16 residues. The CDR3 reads CLAAGRSVRGNQPQHF. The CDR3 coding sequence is TGTTTAGCTGCTGGCAGGTCCGTGCGGGGCAATCAGCCCCAGCATTTT.

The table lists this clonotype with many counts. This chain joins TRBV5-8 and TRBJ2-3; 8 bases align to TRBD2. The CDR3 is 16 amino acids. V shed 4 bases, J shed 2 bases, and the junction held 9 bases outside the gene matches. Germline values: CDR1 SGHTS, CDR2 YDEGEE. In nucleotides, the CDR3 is TGTGCCAGCAGCCCCGCGGGACTAGTCCCCACAGATACGCAGTATTTT. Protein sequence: CASSPAGLVPTDTQYF. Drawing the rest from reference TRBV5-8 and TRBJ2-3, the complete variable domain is EAGVTQSPTHLIKTRGQQATLRCSPISGHTSVYWYQQALGLGLQFLLWYDEGEERNRGNFPPRFSGRQFPNYSSELNVNALELEDSALYLCASSPAGLVPTDTQYFGPGTRLTVL.

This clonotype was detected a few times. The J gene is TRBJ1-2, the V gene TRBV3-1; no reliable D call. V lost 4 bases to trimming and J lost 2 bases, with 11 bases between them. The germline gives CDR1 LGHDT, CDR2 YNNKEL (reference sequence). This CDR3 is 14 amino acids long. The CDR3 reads CASSRGGQNYGYTF. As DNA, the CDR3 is TGTGCCAGCAGCCGAGGAGGGCAGAACTATGGCTACACCTTC.

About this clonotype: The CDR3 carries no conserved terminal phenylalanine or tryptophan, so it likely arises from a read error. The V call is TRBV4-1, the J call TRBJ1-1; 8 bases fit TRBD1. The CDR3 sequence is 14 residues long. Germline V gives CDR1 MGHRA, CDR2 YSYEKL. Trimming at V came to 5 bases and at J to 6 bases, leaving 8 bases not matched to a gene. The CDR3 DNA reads TGCGCCAGCAGCGCCCGACAGGGGTTGGCTGAAGCTTTCTCT. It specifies CASSARQGLAEAFS.

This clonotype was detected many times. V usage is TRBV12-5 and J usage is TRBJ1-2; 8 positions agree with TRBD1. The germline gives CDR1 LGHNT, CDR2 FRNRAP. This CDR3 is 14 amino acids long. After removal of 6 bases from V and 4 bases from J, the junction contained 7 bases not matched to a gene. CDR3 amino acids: CASGPRGQGYGYTF. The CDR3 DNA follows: TGTGCTAGTGGACCGCGCGGACAGGGCTATGGCTACACCTTC.

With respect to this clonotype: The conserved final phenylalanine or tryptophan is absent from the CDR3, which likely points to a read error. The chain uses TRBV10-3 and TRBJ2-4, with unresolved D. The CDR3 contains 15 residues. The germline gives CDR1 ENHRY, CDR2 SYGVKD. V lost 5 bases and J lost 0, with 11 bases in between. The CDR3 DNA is TGTGCCATCAGTTTAAGTCAGCTAGCCAAAAACATTCAGTACCTC. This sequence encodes CAISLSQLAKNIQYL.